This T cell receptor beta chain stems from a study of T cell repertoires in cytomegalovirus infection. Across the study: Selection of CMV epitopes for the study included recently identified HLA-C-restricted and well-studied HLA-B-restricted ones.

Concerning this clonotype: Its specificity is unknown.

The CDR3 totals 14 residues. Germline V CDR1 and CDR2: MNHEY, SMNVEV (reference sequence). Trimming removed 7 bases from V and 6 bases from J, with 19 bases in between. Findings of the study overall: The ex vivo response was dominated by HLA-C-restricted CMV-specific TCR beta clonotypes.

TCRdb reprocessed the reads with MiXCR, giving one entry per CDR3 protein. The sample carries around 340,000 distinct CDR3 sequences, about 27% recorded once. This receptor was identified in a human donor in good health (CMV status not recorded). Some clones in this sample may be carry-over from other donors' samples. The specimen was cultured PBMCs, collected from culture after CMV antigen stimulation. This chain uses TRBV27 with TRBJ2-7; D is possibly TRBD2 (6 bases). The CDR3 region is CASMNSGGSLEQYF. The CDR3 region has the DNA TGTGCCAGCATGAACTCCGGGGGTTCCCTCGAGCAGTACTTC.